This T cell receptor beta chain was found in a study of blood T cell repertoires in COVID-19. Study summary: Spain, Italy and the United States supplied samples that represented acute and convalescent COVID-19.

Participant age was roughly 18 to 90 years, and participants resided in roughly 25 US areas. Recovered Cohort 3 donors showed two negative PCRs, clearance, or symptom resolution. Germline CDR1 MNHEY, CDR2 SMNVEV (reference sequence). The CDR3 spans 12 residues. The V segment lost 5 bases and the J segment 7 bases; nucleotides outside the gene matches: 4. The table came from immunoSEQ multiplex PCR; TCRdb's copy has only in-frame clones and leaves some out. This sample carries 130,000 to 150,000 clones, more than 75% of them seen once, and the ten largest clones take about 10%. The V gene is TRBV27, the J gene TRBJ2-7; 8 bases agree with TRBD2. The TCR sequence derives from a man in his 60s who had recovered from COVID-19. The material sequenced was PBMCs or T cells enriched from blood (not recorded which). The CDR3 loop reads CASSLPGGEQYF. In DNA, the CDR3 is TGTGCCAGCAGTCTCCCGGGGGGGGAGCAGTACTTC.